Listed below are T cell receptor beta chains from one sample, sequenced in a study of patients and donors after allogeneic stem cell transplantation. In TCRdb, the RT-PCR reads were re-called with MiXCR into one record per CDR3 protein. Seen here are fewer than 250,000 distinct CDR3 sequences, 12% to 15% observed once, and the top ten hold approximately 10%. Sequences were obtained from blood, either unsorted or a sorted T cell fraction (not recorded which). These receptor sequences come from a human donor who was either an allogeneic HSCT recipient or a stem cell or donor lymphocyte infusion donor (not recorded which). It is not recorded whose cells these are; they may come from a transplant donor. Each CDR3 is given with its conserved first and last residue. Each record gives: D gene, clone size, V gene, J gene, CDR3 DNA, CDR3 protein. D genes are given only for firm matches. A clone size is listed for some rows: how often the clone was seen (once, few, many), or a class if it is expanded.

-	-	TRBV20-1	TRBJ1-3	TGCAGTGCTAGAGGGCAGGGGAGAGGAAACACCATATATTTT	CSARGQGRGNTIYF
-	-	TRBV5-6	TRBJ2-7	TGTGCCAGCAGCTTGGATCAGTCGGGCCCCTACGAGCAGTACTTC	CASSLDQSGPYEQYF
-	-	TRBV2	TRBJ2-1	TGTGCCAGCAGCGACCCGGGACGACAGTTCTTC	CASSDPGRQFF
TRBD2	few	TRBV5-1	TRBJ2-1	TGCGCCAGCAGCTTCGGGTTAGGGACTAGCTCCTACAATGAGCAGTTCTTC	CASSFGLGTSSYNEQFF
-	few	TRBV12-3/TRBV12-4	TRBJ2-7	TGTGCCAGCAGTTTCTGGGGGGAAAGTCGCGAGCAGTACTTC	CASSFWGESREQYF
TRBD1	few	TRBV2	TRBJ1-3	TGTGCCAGCAGCAAGGACAGGGTACAAGCTGGAAACACCATATATTTT	CASSKDRVQAGNTIYF
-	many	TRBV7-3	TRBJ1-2	TGTGCCAGCAGCTTATGGGGACAAGGGCCCACAACGCATTATGGCTACACCTTC	CASSLWGQGPTTHYGYTF
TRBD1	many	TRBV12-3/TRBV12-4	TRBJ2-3	TGTGCCAGCAGCAGGGGGCTCGGCACAGATACGCAGTATTTT	CASSRGLGTDTQYF
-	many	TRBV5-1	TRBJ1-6	TGCGCCAGCAGCTTGAACGGGGGTTCGAATTCACCCCTCCACTTT	CASSLNGGSNSPLHF
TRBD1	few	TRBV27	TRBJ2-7	TGTGCCAGCAGTTTCCGACAGGGGGACTCATACGAGCAGTACTTC	CASSFRQGDSYEQYF
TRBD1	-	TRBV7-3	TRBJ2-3	TGTGCCAGCAGCTTACAGGGGGCGGGAGATACGCAGTATTTT	CASSLQGAGDTQYF
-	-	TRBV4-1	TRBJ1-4	TGCGCCAGCAGCCAAGGACAGTCAACTAATGAAAAACTGTTTTTT	CASSQGQSTNEKLFF
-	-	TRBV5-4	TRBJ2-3	TGTGCCAGCAGTCCAGGAGCTGGAGATACGCAGTATTTT	CASSPGAGDTQYF
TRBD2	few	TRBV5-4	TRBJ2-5	TGTGCCAGCAGCCAGGCCGGACTAGCGGTCCAAGAGACCCAGTACTTC	CASSQAGLAVQETQYF
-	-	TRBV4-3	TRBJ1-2	TGCGCCAGCAGCCATTTGGGGGCTAACTATGGCTACACCTTC	CASSHLGANYGYTF
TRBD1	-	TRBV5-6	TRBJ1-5	TGTGCCAGCAGCTTGCGACAGGGCCAAGCGGGGCCCCAGCATTTT	CASSLRQGQAGPQHF
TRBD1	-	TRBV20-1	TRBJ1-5	TGCAGTGCTCAGCTCCAGGGGGCTTCTAATCAGCCCCAGCATTTT	CSAQLQGASNQPQHF
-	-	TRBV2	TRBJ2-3	TGTGCCAGCAGTGCGTCTCGGGCCTCAGATACGCAGTATTTT	CASSASRASDTQYF
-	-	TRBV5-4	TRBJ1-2	TGTGCCAGCAGCAATGGGGTGGGAGACTATGGCTACACCTTC	CASSNGVGDYGYTF
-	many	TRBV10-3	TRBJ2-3	TGTGCCAATGCCCCGGGACAAAGCACAGATACGCAGTATTTT	CANAPGQSTDTQYF
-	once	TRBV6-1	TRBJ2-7	TGTGCCAGTCGACAGGCGCCCACCTACGAGCAGTACTTC	CASRQAPTYEQYF
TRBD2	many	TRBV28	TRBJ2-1	TGTGCCAGCGACACCATCGGCGGGAGCTCCTACAATGAGCAGTTCTTC	CASDTIGGSSYNEQFF
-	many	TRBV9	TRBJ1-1	TGTGCCAGCAGCGTAGACCTGGGTCTGAACACTGAAGCTTTCTTT	CASSVDLGLNTEAFF
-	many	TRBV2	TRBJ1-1	TGTGCCAGCAGTTATCCGGGAACCTCTGAAGCTTTCTTT	CASSYPGTSEAFF
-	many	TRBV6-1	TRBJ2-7	TGTGCCAGCAGACTCCCGGGACGGAGCTCCTACGAGCAGTACTTC	CASRLPGRSSYEQYF
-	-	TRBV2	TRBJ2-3	TGTGCCAGCAGTGAATCCCGGGGTACGCAGTATTTT	CASSESRGTQYF
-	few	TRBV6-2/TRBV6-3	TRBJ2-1	TGTGCCAGCAGCAAAACTGTAACGAATGAGCAGTTCTTC	CASSKTVTNEQFF
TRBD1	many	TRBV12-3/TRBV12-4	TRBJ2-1	TGTGCCAGCACCATGGACAGGGGCAAGTTCTTC	CASTMDRGKFF
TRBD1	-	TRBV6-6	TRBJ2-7	TGTGCCAGCAGGCGACAGGGGTACGAGCAGTACTTC	CASRRQGYEQYF
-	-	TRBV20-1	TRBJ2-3	TGCAGTGCAGGGACCGCCGGCACGCAGTATTTT	CSAGTAGTQYF
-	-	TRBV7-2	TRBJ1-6	TGTGCCAGCAGCTTAGAAGGAGGTTTTCCACCCCTCCACTTT	CASSLEGGFPPLHF
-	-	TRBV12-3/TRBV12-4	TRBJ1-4	TGTGCCAGCAGTTTTCAACGGAATAATGAAAAACTGTTTTTT	CASSFQRNNEKLFF
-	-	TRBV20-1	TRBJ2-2	TGCAGTGCTAGAGATCAGTTCATCACCGGGGAGCTGTTTTTT	CSARDQFITGELFF
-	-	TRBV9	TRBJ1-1	TGTGCCAGCAGCGTAGCGGGTTTGCACACTGAAGCTTTCTTT	CASSVAGLHTEAFF
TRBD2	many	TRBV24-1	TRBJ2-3	TGTGCCACCAGTGATTCCGGCGGGAGCGTTCGCACAGATACGCAGTATTTT	CATSDSGGSVRTDTQYF
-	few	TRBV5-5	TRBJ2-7	TGTGCCAGCAGCCTCTCCACCGGTGAGGGATACTACGAGCAGTACTTC	CASSLSTGEGYYEQYF
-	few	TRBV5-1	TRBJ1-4	TGCGCCAGCAGCTTGTATGCAGGGGCAGGGGAAAAACTGTTTTTT	CASSLYAGAGEKLFF
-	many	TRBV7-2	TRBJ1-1	TGTGCCAGCAGCCAAACTATTACAGGGTACACTGAAGCTTTCTTT	CASSQTITGYTEAFF
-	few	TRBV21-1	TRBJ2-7	TGTGCCAGCAGCAAAGTGGATAGCAGCGGGGGGGAATCCTACGAGCAGTACTTC	CASSKVDSSGGESYEQYF
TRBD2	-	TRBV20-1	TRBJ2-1	TGCAGTGCTAGAGATTTACTCAGCGGGGCCTACAATGAGCAGTTCTTC	CSARDLLSGAYNEQFF
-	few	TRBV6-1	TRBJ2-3	TGTGCCAGCAGCCGAGGGGGGACTAGCACAGATACGCAGTATTTT	CASSRGGTSTDTQYF
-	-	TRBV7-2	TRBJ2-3	TGTGCCAGCAGCTTAGCGGGTTCTGCTAGCACAGATACGCAGTATTTT	CASSLAGSASTDTQYF
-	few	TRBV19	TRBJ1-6	TGTGCCAGTAAGTCTCGGGACCATTCACCCCTCCACTTT	CASKSRDHSPLHF
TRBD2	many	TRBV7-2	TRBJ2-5	TGTGCCAGCAGCTTAGCGAGCCAGGGAGGGAGACGGCAAGAGACCCAGTACTTC	CASSLASQGGRRQETQYF
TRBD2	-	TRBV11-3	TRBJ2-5	TGTGCCAGCAGCTTAGTAGGCGGGGAGGGGACCCAGTACTTC	CASSLVGGEGTQYF
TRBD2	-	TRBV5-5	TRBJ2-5	TGTGCCAGCAGCTCCGGACTAGCCCGAGGAGAGACCCAGTACTTC	CASSSGLARGETQYF
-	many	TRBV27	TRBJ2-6	TGTGCCAGCAGCCGGGCGACCAGGGGGGCTGGGGCCAACGTCCTGACTTTC	CASSRATRGAGANVLTF
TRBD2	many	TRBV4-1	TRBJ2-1	TGCGCCAGCAGCCAAGATACGGCTAGCGGGGGCCCCTACAATGAGCAGTTCTTC	CASSQDTASGGPYNEQFF